This T cell receptor (beta chain) was identified during a study of fetal regulatory T cell absence and autoimmunity. Background on the study: Exocrine pancreas autoimmunity occurred in IPEX patients lacking clinical diabetes. Study results and limitations: TRB gene family usage was broadly similar in cord blood and pancreas. Some top pancreas TCR clones were over 85-fold enriched versus cord blood.

CDR1 and CDR2 (germline): MDHEN, SYDVKM. The CDR3 has 15 amino acids. With V trimmed by 8 bases and J by 1 base, 5 bases remained unmatched. In regard to this clone: Its target is not known.

The survey-level immunoSEQ assay was used. Clones were read by immunoSEQ multiplex PCR, and TCRdb kept only the in-frame ones, dropping some. The sample yields roughly 95,000 clones, approximately 75% seen once. Sequenced material: pancreas tissue. The TCR was taken from a male donor with IPEX syndrome. The chain carries TRBV28 and TRBJ1-2, with TRBD1 matching over 12 bases. For the CDR3, the DNA is TGTGCCAGCGCGGGACAGGGGGCTGTTAACTATGGCTACACCTTC. Amino acids: CASAGQGAVNYGYTF.